The present T cell receptor beta chain was sequenced within a study of blood T cell repertoires in COVID-19. The overall study: Spain, Italy and the United States supplied samples that represented acute and convalescent COVID-19. PBMCs, B-cell-depleted T cells, or T cells were the source of the cDNA or gDNA that made up the material.

Per the authors' pipeline: Reference gene primer amplification yielded estimated nucleated cell counts. Clones were sequenced by immunoSEQ multiplex PCR, and TCRdb holds only the in-frame ones, with some missing. V and J calls and clone size follow that table, whereas D and trimming were derived from the DNA. Of under 250,000 clones listed, over 75% were seen once; the top ten hold 6% to 9.5%. This CDR3 has 15 amino acids. From germline, CDR1 is KGHSH and CDR2 LQKENI. The junction had 5 bases not matched to a gene; V was cut back by 3 bases and J by 5 bases. The chain carries TRBV18 and TRBJ2-1; 9 bases agree with TRBD2. The receptor was derived from an elderly woman with acute or convalescent COVID-19. Material for sequencing was peripheral blood. CDR3: CASSPRTSADNEQFF. CDR3 bases: TGTGCCAGCTCACCTAGGACTAGCGCAGACAATGAGCAGTTCTTC. The whole variable domain, filled in from reference TRBV18 and TRBJ2-1, reads NAGVMQNPRHLVRRRGQEARLRCSPMKGHSHVYWYRQLPEEGLKFMVYLQKENIIDESGMPKERFSAEFPKEGPSILRIQQVVRGDSAAYFCASSPRTSADNEQFFGPGTRLTVL.